This record looks at one T cell receptor (beta chain) sequence and its context. These data are taken from a study of blood T cell repertoires in COVID-19. In the original processing: Reference gene primers were amplified, and this amplification served to estimate nucleated cell counts. Assay: immunoSEQ multiplex PCR; the TCRdb copy retains only in-frame clones and omits some. That table is the source of V, J and clone size, and D and trimming were worked out from the DNA. The repertoire holds some 89,000 clones, with around 85% as singletons. V was shortened by 3 bases and J by 4 bases, with 8 bases between the two germline ends. This CDR3 is 13 amino acids long. CDR1 is SGHTS, CDR2 YDEGEE, per germline.

This receptor was identified in a man between 60 and 75 years old with acute or convalescent COVID-19. The V and J genes are TRBV5-8 and TRBJ2-1; D may be TRBD2 (6 bases). Sequences were obtained from peripheral blood. The CDR3 is CASSSGGYNEQFF. The CDR3 nucleotides are TGTGCCAGCAGCTCCGGGGGTTACAATGAGCAGTTCTTC.